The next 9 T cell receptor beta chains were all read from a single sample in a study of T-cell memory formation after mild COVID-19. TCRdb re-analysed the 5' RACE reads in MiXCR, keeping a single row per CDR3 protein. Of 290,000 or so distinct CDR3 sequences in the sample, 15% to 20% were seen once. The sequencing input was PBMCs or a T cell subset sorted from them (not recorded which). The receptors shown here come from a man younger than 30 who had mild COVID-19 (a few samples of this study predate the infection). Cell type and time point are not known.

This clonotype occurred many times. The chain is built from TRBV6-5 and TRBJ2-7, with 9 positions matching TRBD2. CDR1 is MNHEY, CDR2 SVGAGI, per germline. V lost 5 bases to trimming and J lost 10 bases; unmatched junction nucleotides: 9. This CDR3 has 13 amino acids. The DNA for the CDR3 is TGTGCCAGCAGTCCGGGACTAGCCGTCTCCCAGTACTTC. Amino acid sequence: CASSPGLAVSQYF.

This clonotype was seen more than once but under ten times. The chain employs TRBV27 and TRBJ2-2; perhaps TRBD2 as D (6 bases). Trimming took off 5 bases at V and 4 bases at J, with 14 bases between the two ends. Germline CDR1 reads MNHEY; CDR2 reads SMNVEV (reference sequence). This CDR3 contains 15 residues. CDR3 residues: CASSLGLTATGELFF. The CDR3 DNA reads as TGTGCCAGCAGTCTGGGACTGACAGCCACCGGGGAGCTGTTTTTT.

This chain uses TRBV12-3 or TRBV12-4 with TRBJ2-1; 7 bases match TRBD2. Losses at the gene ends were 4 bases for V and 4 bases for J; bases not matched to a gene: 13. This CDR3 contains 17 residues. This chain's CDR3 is CASSSRERGLPYNEQFF. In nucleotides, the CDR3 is TGTGCCAGCAGTTCTAGGGAGCGGGGACTCCCTTACAATGAGCAGTTCTTC.

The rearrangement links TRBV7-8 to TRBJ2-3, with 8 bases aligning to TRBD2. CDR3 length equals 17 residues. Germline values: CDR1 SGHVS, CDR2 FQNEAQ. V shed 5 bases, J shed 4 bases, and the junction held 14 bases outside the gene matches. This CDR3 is CASSPLPSGGGADTQYF. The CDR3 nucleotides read TGTGCCAGCAGCCCTTTGCCCTCGGGGGGGGGAGCAGATACGCAGTATTTT.

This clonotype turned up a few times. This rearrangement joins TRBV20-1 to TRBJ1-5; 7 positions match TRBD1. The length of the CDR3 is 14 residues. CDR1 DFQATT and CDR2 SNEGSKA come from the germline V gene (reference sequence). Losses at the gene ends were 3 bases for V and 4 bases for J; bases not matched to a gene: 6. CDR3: CSASRGPKNQPQHF. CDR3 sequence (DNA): TGCAGTGCTAGTAGGGGGCCGAAGAATCAGCCCCAGCATTTT.

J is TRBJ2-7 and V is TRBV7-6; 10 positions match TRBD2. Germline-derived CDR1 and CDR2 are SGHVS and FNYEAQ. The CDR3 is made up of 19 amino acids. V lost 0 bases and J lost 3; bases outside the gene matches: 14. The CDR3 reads CASSLACSGGARRIYEQYV. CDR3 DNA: TGTGCCAGCAGCTTAGCGTGCAGCGGGGGGGCACGGAGGATCTACGAGCAGTACGTC.

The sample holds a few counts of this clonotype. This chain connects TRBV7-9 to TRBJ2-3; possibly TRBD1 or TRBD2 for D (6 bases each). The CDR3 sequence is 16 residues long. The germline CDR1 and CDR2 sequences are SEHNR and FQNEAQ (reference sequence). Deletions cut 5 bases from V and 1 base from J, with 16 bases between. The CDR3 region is CASSRPPGARTDTQYF. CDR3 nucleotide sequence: TGTGCCAGCAGCCGTCCCCCGGGGGCCCGCACAGATACGCAGTATTTT. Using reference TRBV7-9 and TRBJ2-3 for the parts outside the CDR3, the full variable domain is DTGVSQNPRHKITKRGQNVTFRCDPISEHNRLYWYRQTLGQGPEFLTYFQNEAQLEKSRLLSDRFSAERPKGSFSTLEIQRTEQGDSAMYLCASSRPPGARTDTQYFGPGTRLTVL.

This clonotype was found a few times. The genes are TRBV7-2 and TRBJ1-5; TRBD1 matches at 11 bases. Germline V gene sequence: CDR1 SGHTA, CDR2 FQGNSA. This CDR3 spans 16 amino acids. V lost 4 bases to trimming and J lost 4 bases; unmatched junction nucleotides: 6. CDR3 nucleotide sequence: TGTGCCAGCAGCTCACTGGGACAGGGGGTTAATCAGCCCCAGCATTTT. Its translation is CASSSLGQGVNQPQHF.

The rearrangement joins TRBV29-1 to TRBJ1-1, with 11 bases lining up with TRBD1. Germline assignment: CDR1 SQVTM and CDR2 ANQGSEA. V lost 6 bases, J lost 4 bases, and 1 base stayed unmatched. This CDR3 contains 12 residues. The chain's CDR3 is CSVGTGGTEAFF. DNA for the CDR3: TGCAGCGTGGGGACAGGGGGCACTGAAGCTTTCTTT.